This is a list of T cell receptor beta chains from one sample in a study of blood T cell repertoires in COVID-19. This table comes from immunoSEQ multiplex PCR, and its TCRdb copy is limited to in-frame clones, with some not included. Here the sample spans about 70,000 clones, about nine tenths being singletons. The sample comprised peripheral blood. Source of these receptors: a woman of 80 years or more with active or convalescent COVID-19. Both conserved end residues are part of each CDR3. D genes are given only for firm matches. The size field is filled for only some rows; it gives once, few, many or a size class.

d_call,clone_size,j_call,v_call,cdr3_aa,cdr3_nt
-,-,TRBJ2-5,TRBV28,CASIGLKETQYF,TGTGCCAGCATAGGACTGAAAGAGACCCAGTACTTC
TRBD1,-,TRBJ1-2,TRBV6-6,CASSTRDRGGYGYTF,TGTGCCAGCAGTACCAGGGACAGGGGAGGCTATGGCTACACCTTC
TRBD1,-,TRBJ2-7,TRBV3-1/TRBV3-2,CASSQDFRGRSHEQYF,TGTGCCAGCAGCCAAGATTTTAGGGGGCGCTCGCACGAGCAGTACTTC
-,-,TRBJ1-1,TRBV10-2,CASTPPGHNTEAFF,TGCGCCAGCACTCCTCCGGGTCATAACACTGAAGCTTTCTTT
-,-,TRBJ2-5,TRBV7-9,CASSMGGRAETQYF,TGTGCCAGCAGCATGGGGGGTCGGGCAGAGACCCAGTACTTC
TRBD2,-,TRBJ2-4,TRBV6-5,CASSYDSGGQNIQYF,TGTGCCAGCAGTTACGATAGCGGGGGCCAAAACATTCAGTACTTC
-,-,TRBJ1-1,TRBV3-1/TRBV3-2,CASSSTRGMAEAFF,TGTGCCAGCAGCTCAACCCGGGGGATGGCTGAAGCTTTCTTT
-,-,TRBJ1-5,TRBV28,CASTLDGAQPQHF,TGTGCCAGCACCCTAGACGGTGCTCAGCCCCAGCATTTT
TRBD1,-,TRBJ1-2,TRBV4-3,CASSQDSGTAYGYTF,TGCGCCAGCAGCCAAGATTCGGGGACAGCCTATGGCTACACCTTC
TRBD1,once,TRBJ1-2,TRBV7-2,CASSLVSGGANYGYTF,TGTGCCAGCAGCTTAGTTTCAGGGGGCGCTAACTATGGCTACACCTTC
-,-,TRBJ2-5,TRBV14,CASSRPSQETQYF,TGTGCCAGCAGCCGCCCGAGCCAAGAGACCCAGTACTTC
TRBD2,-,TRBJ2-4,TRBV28,CASSAVGLAGGIKNIQYF,TGTGCCAGCAGTGCCGTCGGACTAGCGGGGGGGATAAAAAACATTCAGTACTTC
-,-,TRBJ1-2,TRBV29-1,CSVPRGGGYTF,TGCAGCGTGCCGCGGGGCGGTGGCTACACCTTC
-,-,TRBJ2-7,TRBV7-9,CASSLGGLYEQYF,TGTGCCAGCAGCTTAGGCGGTTTGTACGAGCAGTACTTC
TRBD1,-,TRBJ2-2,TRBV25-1,CASTGGALEAGELFF,TGTGCCAGCACAGGGGGCGCGTTGGAAGCCGGGGAGCTGTTTTTT
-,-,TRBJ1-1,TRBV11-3,CASSLGPGEENTEAFF,TGTGCCAGCAGCTTGGGGCCCGGGGAGGAGAACACTGAAGCTTTCTTT
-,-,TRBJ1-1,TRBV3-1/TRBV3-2,CASSLRGDLNTEAFF,TGTGCCAGCAGCCTACGGGGGGATCTGAACACTGAAGCTTTCTTT
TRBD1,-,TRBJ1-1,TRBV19,CASRTGQGNTEAFF,TGTGCCAGTAGAACCGGACAGGGGAACACTGAAGCTTTCTTT
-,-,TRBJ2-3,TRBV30,CAWSVSLTDTQYF,TGTGCCTGGAGTGTCTCCCTCACAGATACGCAGTATTTT
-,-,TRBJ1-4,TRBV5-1,CASHNPDSPTVNEKLFF,TGCGCCAGCCACAACCCGGACAGCCCAACCGTTAATGAAAAACTGTTTTTT
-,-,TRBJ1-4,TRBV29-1,CSVGTLNEKLFF,TGCAGCGTTGGGACTCTTAATGAAAAACTGTTTTTT
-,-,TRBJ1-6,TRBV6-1,CASSEARGSYNSPLHF,TGTGCCAGCAGTGAGGCGCGGGGGTCCTATAATTCACCCCTCCACTTT
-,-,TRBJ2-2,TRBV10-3,CAISEYRAETGELFF,TGTGCCATCAGTGAGTATCGAGCGGAGACCGGGGAGCTGTTTTTT
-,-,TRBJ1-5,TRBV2,CASSEAPGSNQPQHF,TGTGCCAGCAGTGAAGCCCCGGGGAGCAATCAGCCCCAGCATTTT
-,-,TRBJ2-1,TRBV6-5,CASPRTANHHNEQFF,TGTGCCAGCCCCCGGACAGCCAATCACCACAATGAGCAGTTCTTC
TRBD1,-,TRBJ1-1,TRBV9,CASSGGQGGTEAFF,TGTGCCAGCAGCGGAGGACAGGGGGGGACTGAAGCTTTCTTT
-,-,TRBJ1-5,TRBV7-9,CASSLVGRGRNQPQHF,TGTGCCAGCAGCTTAGTAGGGAGAGGGCGCAATCAGCCCCAGCATTTT
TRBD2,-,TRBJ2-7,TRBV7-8,CASSRGTSGAYEQYF,TGTGCCAGCAGCCGAGGGACTAGCGGCGCCTACGAGCAGTACTTC
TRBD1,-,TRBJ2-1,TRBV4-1,CASSHRDRGTEQFF,TGCGCCAGCAGTCACCGGGACAGGGGTACTGAGCAGTTCTTC
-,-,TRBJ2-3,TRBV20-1,CSARDGKTQYF,TGCAGTGCTAGAGATGGCAAGACGCAGTATTTT
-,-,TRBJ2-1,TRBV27,CASSFLRALNEQFF,TGTGCCAGCAGTTTTCTCAGGGCCCTTAATGAGCAGTTCTTC
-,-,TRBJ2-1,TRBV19,CASNSGYDEQFF,TGTGCCAGTAATTCGGGATACGATGAGCAGTTCTTC